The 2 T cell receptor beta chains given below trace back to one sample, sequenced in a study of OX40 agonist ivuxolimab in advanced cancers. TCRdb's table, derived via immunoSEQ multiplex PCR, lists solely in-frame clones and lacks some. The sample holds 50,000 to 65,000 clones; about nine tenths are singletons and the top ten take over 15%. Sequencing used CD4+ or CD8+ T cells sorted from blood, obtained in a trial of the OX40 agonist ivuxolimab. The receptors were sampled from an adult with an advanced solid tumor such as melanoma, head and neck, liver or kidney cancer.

In DNA, the CDR3 is TGTGCCAGCAGCCAGGGCGGACAGAGCTCCTACGAGCAGTACTTC. Encoded protein: CASSQGGQSSYEQYF. This chain connects TRBV11-2 to TRBJ2-7; TRBD1 might be the D (6 bases). The CDR3 has 15 residues. Germline-derived CDR1 and CDR2 are SGHAT and FQNNGV. The ends were cut back, 5 bases at V and 0 bases at J, with 14 bases in the middle.

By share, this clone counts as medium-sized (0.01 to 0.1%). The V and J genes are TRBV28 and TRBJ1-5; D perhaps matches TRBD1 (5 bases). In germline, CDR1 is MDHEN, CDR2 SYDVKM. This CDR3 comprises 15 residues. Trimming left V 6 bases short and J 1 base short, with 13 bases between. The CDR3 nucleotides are TGTGCCAGCAGCCTGTTTCGGGACAGCAATCAGCCCCAGCATTTT. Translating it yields CASSLFRDSNQPQHF.